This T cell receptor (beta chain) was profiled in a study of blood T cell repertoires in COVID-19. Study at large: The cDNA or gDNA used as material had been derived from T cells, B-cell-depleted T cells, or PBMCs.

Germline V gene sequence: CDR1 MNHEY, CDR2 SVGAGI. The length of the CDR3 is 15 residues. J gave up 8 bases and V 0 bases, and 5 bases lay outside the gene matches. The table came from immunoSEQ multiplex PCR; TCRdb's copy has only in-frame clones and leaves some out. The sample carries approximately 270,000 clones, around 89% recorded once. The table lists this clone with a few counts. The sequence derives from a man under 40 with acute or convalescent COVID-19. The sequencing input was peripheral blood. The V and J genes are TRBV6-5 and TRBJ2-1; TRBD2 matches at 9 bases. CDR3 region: CASSYSAGGLDEQFF. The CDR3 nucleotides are TGTGCCAGCAGTTACTCGGCGGGGGGGCTTGATGAGCAGTTCTTC.